Included here is one T cell receptor (beta chain) sequence, with context. The antigen is undetermined. TCRdb reanalysed the 5' RACE reads using MiXCR and keeps one entry per CDR3 protein. The sample has some 440,000 distinct CDR3 sequences, about 23% seen once. There are 13 residues in the CDR3. V lost 5 bases and J 2 bases, leaving 10 bases between the germline ends. The data derive from a study of T-cell memory formation after mild COVID-19. The study's findings and limits: Clones contracting over day 15 to 85 were CD4/CD8 balanced, with later expanders leaning CD4+. A subset of responding clones appeared in pre-infection memory, suggesting cross-reactive memory joined.

The V and J genes are TRBV12-3 or TRBV12-4 and TRBJ2-7, with D perhaps TRBD1 or TRBD2 (5 bases each). The sequencing input was PBMCs or a T cell subset sorted from them (not recorded which). This TCR was sampled from an adult woman who had mild COVID-19 (a few samples of this study predate the infection). Cell type and time point are not known. Here the CDR3 DNA reads TGTGCCAGCAGTGGGACCGAGACCTACGAGCAGTACTTC. This codes for CASSGTETYEQYF.